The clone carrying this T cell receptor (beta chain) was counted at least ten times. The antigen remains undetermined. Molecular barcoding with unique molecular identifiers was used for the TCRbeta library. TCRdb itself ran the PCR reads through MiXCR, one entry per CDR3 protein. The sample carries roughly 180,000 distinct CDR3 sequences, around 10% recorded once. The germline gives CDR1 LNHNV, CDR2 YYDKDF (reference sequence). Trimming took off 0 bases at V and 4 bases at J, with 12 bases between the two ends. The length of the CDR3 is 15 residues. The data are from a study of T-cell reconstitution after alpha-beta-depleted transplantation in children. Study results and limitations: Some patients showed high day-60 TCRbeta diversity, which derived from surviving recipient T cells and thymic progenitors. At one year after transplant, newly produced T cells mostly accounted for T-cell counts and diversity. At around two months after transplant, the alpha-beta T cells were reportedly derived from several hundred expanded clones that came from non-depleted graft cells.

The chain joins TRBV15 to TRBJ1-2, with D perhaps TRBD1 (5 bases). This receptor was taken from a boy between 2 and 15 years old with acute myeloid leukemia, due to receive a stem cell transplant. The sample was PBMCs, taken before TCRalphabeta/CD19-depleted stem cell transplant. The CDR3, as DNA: TGTGCCACCAGCAGAGAAGACGGGGACCGCTATGGCTACACCTTC. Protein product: CATSREDGDRYGYTF.